A selection of T cell receptor beta chains follows, all from one sample in a study of vaccination and CD4 T cells after COVID-19. TCRdb used MiXCR to reprocess the PCR reads, holding one entry per CDR3 protein. This table has around 21,000 distinct CDR3 sequences, about 52% appearing once. These receptors' targets are unknown. The sample consisted of CD4+ T cells from blood, cultured in vitro. The receptors here all came from a human donor who had recovered from COVID-19. Both conserved end residues are part of each CDR3. Fields, in order: V gene, D gene, J gene, clone size, CDR3 DNA, CDR3 protein. A D gene is named only where the DNA matches it firmly. The size field is filled for only some rows; it gives once, few, many or a size class.

>TRBV11-2|TRBD1|TRBJ1-2|-
TGTGCCAGCAGCTTAGCGGGGACAGGGTGGAATGGCTACACCTTC
CASSLAGTGWNGYTF
>TRBV28|-|TRBJ1-5|-
TGTGCCAGCAGTTCAGGGAGGGAGCCCCAGCATTTT
CASSSGREPQHF
>TRBV7-6|-|TRBJ1-1|-
TGTGCCAGCAGCTTAATGGAGGGCTCGAGCACTGAAGCTTTCTTT
CASSLMEGSSTEAFF
>TRBV7-8|-|TRBJ1-1|few
TGTGCCAGCAGCTTTAGGCAGGGCAGGGCCACTGAAGCTTTCTTT
CASSFRQGRATEAFF
>TRBV28|-|TRBJ2-7|few
TGTGCCAGCAGTTTACCCCATGGGATTTACGAGCAGTACTTC
CASSLPHGIYEQYF
>TRBV11-2|TRBD2|TRBJ2-3|few
TGTGCCAGCAGCTTCGGGGGGGGGAGCACAGATACGCAGTATTTT
CASSFGGGSTDTQYF
>TRBV10-3|TRBD1|TRBJ1-2|-
TGTGCCATCGGCGACAGGGGGCATGGCTACACCTTC
CAIGDRGHGYTF
>TRBV25-1|-|TRBJ1-2|-
TGTGCCAGCAGTGCCGGGGGGGCAATTAACTATGGCTACACCTTC
CASSAGGAINYGYTF
>TRBV15|-|TRBJ1-1|few
TGTGCCACCAGCAGAGAGAACACTGAAGCTTTCTTT
CATSRENTEAFF
>TRBV5-4|-|TRBJ1-1|-
TGTGCCAGCAGTCTGGGCAGGAACACTGAAGCTTTCTTT
CASSLGRNTEAFF
>TRBV7-9|-|TRBJ2-7|-
TGTGCCAGCAGCTTACTAGACAACTACGAGCAGTACTTC
CASSLLDNYEQYF
>TRBV7-3|-|TRBJ2-3|-
TGTGCCAGCAGCCCCCGGGGAACGGGTTGGGATACGCAGTATTTT
CASSPRGTGWDTQYF
>TRBV2|-|TRBJ2-5|-
TGTGCCAGCAGTTTCACAGGGTTTCAAGAGACCCAGTACTTC
CASSFTGFQETQYF
>TRBV7-8|-|TRBJ1-5|few
TGTGCCAGCAGCTTAGGATTGGGCGGACCCCGCCTCAATCAGCCCCAGCATTTT
CASSLGLGGPRLNQPQHF
>TRBV6-5|-|TRBJ2-1|-
TGTGCCAGCAGTTACTCTCCGGATCCTCCCTACAATGAGCAGTTCTTC
CASSYSPDPPYNEQFF
>TRBV19|TRBD1|TRBJ1-2|few
TGTGCCAGTCGAGAACAGGGGGTGTTTGATGGCTACACCTTC
CASREQGVFDGYTF
>TRBV2|TRBD2|TRBJ2-1|-
TGTGCCAGCACAGCCGGGACTAGCATTTACAATGAGCAGTTCTTC
CASTAGTSIYNEQFF
>TRBV18|-|TRBJ1-5|-
TGTGCCAGCTCAGCACAAAGGGTCGGTCAGCCCCAGCATTTT
CASSAQRVGQPQHF
>TRBV11-1|TRBD2|TRBJ2-5|-
TGTGCCAGCAGCCGGACTAGAAGAAAGGAGACCCAGTACTTC
CASSRTRRKETQYF
>TRBV7-2|-|TRBJ2-7|few
TGTGCCAGCACGCTTAGCGCAGGGGTCTCCTACGAGCAGTACTTC
CASTLSAGVSYEQYF
>TRBV11-3|-|TRBJ1-4|-
TGTGCCAGCAGCGCCTTGGGTGGTGCAACTAATGAAAAACTGTTTTTT
CASSALGGATNEKLFF